This T cell receptor (beta chain) was sequenced for a study of a mutant IDH1 vaccine in newly diagnosed glioma. Findings and limits, study-wide: Seemingly, pseudoprogression had no relation to changes in the top peripheral T cell clonotypes.

Germline CDR1 is SQVTM and CDR2 is ANQGSEA. The CDR3 contains 14 residues. V lost 3 bases, J lost 5 bases, and 6 bases stayed unmatched. Specified time point: week 11, during vaccination. Each dose delivered 300 ug of mutant IDH1 20-mer peptide subcutaneously with imiquimod. Remarks on this clone: Its antigen is unknown.

Generated by immunoSEQ multiplex PCR, the TCRdb table keeps only in-frame clones and is missing some. The table lists some 130,000 clones, about 80% of them singletons. This sequence was found in a man in his forties or fifties with glioma. V and J are TRBV29-1 and TRBJ2-2; TRBD1 agrees at 7 bases. This material consisted of PBMCs, taken from a glioma patient whose treatment included an IDH1 peptide vaccine. DNA of the CDR3: TGCAGCGTTGAGCAGGGGGTCGGGACCGGGGAGCTGTTTTTT. It yields the protein CSVEQGVGTGELFF.